This is a list of T cell receptor beta chains from one sample in a study of blood T cell repertoires in COVID-19. Only in-frame clones appear in the TCRdb table, and some are missing; sequencing was by immunoSEQ multiplex PCR. The repertoire holds roughly 130,000 clones, approximately 83% seen once, with about a tenth in the top ten. Sequencing was performed on peripheral blood. The receptors here all came from a man aged 35 to 55 with active or convalescent COVID-19. Both conserved end residues are part of each CDR3. The D gene is left open where the match is weak. Clone size appears in some rows only: once, few, many, or a class for an expanded clone.

>TRBV30|15|NA|NA|TRBJ2-3
TGTGCCTGGAGAGGCGGCCCGGACTCCACAGATACGCAGTATTTT
CAWRGGPDSTDTQYF
>TRBV7-3|16|TRBD1|NA|TRBJ2-1
TGTGCCAGCAGCTTAAATCTGGGACAGGGCGGCAATGAGCAGTTCTTC
CASSLNLGQGGNEQFF
>TRBV18|15|TRBD1|NA|TRBJ1-1
TGTGCCAGCTCCGGGACAGGCCAAATGAACACTGAAGCTTTCTTT
CASSGTGQMNTEAFF
>TRBV11-2|14|NA|NA|TRBJ2-5
TGTGCCAGCAGCTTAGTGGGGGGAGGAGAGACCCAGTACTTC
CASSLVGGGETQYF
>TRBV28|16|NA|NA|TRBJ2-2
TGTGCCAGCAGGACCGGGGGACTCGCGAACACCGGGGAGCTGTTTTTT
CASRTGGLANTGELFF
>TRBV5-4|15|NA|NA|TRBJ1-1
TGTGCCAGCAGCTTTGCCGGGAACAAGAACACTGAAGCTTTCTTT
CASSFAGNKNTEAFF
>TRBV19|14|NA|NA|TRBJ2-1
TGTGCCAGTAGTATGTTTGTTGGGACAATTGTGCAGTTCTTC
CASSMFVGTIVQFF
>TRBV7-6|15|NA|NA|TRBJ1-4
TGTGCCAGCAGCCGCTCAGGGGCAACTAATGAAAAACTGTTTTTT
CASSRSGATNEKLFF
>TRBV5-4|19|TRBD2|NA|TRBJ2-5
TGTGCCAGCAGCAGATCCGGGACTAGCGGGGGGTTGAGACAAGAGACCCAGTACTTC
CASSRSGTSGGLRQETQYF
>TRBV7-9|15|TRBD2|once|TRBJ2-2
TGTGCCAGGCCTGAGCGGGGGCCGAACACCGGGGAGCTGTTTTTT
CARPERGPNTGELFF
>TRBV11-2|15|TRBD1|NA|TRBJ2-3
TGTGCCAGCACCCCCGACAGGGGGCAAGCAGATACGCAGTATTTT
CASTPDRGQADTQYF
>TRBV5-4|12|TRBD2|NA|TRBJ2-3
TGTGCCAGCACCGGGGGGGCAGATACGCAGTATTTT
CASTGGADTQYF
>TRBV4-2|17|TRBD2|NA|TRBJ2-5
TGTGCCAGCAGCCCGGGGTGGGCTAGCGGGGCTCAAGAGACCCAGTACTTC
CASSPGWASGAQETQYF
>TRBV5-1|15|TRBD2|NA|TRBJ2-5
TGCGCCAGCAGCCCCGGACTAGCGGACCGAGAGACCCAGTACTTC
CASSPGLADRETQYF
>TRBV7-3|16|TRBD2|NA|TRBJ2-5
TGTGCCAGCAGCTTAATGTTGGCGGGGGGGCGGGAGACCCAGTACTTC
CASSLMLAGGRETQYF
>TRBV4-2|13|NA|NA|TRBJ2-7
TGTGCCAGCAGCCCGACCCAGAGGGCGGGGGCCCATTTC
CASSPTQRAGAHF
>TRBV29-1|13|TRBD1|NA|TRBJ2-7
TGCAGCGTTGAGACAGGGGGCTCGTACGAGCAGTACTTC
CSVETGGSYEQYF
>TRBV5-4|15|TRBD1|NA|TRBJ1-2
TGTGCCACTTCCCTACAGGGGGCTTCTGACTATGGCTACACCTTC
CATSLQGASDYGYTF